Following are 27 T cell receptor beta chains from one sample sequenced in a study of blood T cell repertoires in COVID-19. Clones were sequenced by immunoSEQ multiplex PCR, and TCRdb holds only the in-frame ones, with some missing. The table lists roughly 59,000 clones, roughly 80% of them singletons. Sequences were obtained from peripheral blood. Receptor source: a human donor in a cohort sampled during active COVID-19.

This clone was observed once. The chain is built from TRBV19 and TRBJ1-2; D not certain. The V gene lost 5 bases and the J gene lost 4 bases, with 5 bases spanning the gap. The CDR3 runs 11 residues. The germline V gene encodes CDR1 LNHDA and CDR2 SQIVND (reference sequence). The CDR3 loop reads CASSHSYGYTF. The CDR3 coding sequence is TGTGCCAGTAGTCACTCCTATGGCTACACCTTC.

This chain links TRBV5-1 with TRBJ1-6; 9 bases match TRBD1. Germline V gives CDR1 SGHRS, CDR2 YFSETQ. V shed 3 bases, J shed 10 bases, and the junction held 5 bases outside the gene matches. CDR3 length: 14 residues. DNA for the CDR3: TGCGCCAGCAGCTCCGGGACAGGGACGTCACCCCTCCACTTT. This codes for CASSSGTGTSPLHF.

This clone has just one count. This chain links TRBV3-1 (or the pseudogene TRBV3-2) with TRBJ1-5; weak D call: TRBD1 (6 bases). This CDR3 region has 14 residues. From germline, CDR1 is LGHDT and CDR2 YNNKEL (reference sequence). V was cut by 3 bases and J by 6 bases, with 12 bases left in between. The CDR3 DNA is TGTGCCAGCAGCCACGGCGGGGGCAGTCAGCCCCAGCATTTT. Residues: CASSHGGGSQPQHF.

The chain couples TRBV21-1 to TRBJ2-7; whether TRBD2, the table's D call, matches the DNA was not checked. TRBV21-1 is a listed pseudogene. CDR3 length: 17 amino acids. The CDR3 region has the DNA TGTGCCAGCAGCAAAGCGCTGGACGGGGGAGTGGACTACGAGCAGTACTTC. Its translation: CASSKALDGGVDYEQYF.

The gene calls are TRBV19 and TRBJ1-1; a possible D gene is TRBD1 (6 bases). Trimming shortened V by 5 bases and J by 1 base, and 17 bases separated the two germline ends. In germline, CDR1 is LNHDA, CDR2 SQIVND (reference sequence). The CDR3 is 16 residues long. CDR3 sequence reads: CASSPGTGRGNTEAFF. CDR3 nucleotide sequence: TGTGCCAGTAGTCCGGGAACAGGGAGAGGGAACACTGAAGCTTTCTTT.

The rearrangement links TRBV25-1 to TRBJ1-4, with D perhaps TRBD1 (6 bases). Germline CDR1 is MGHDK and CDR2 is SYGVNS. The CDR3 length is 14 residues. V dropped 5 bases and J dropped 5 bases, with 12 bases sitting between them. CDR3 sequence: CASSRRDTNEKLFF. As DNA, the CDR3 is TGTGCCAGCAGTCGTCGGGACACCAATGAAAAACTGTTTTTT. Looking up the rest from reference TRBV25-1 and TRBJ1-4 gives the full variable domain: EADIYQTPRYLVIGTGKKITLECSQTMGHDKMYWYQQDPGMELHLIHYSYGVNSTEKGDLSSESTVSRIRTEHFPLTLESARPSHTSQYLCASSRRDTNEKLFFGSGTQLSVL.

The CDR3 loop is CAWSPPGGSPNTEAFF. CDR3 sequence (DNA): TGTGCCTGGAGTCCCCCCGGGGGAAGTCCAAACACTGAAGCTTTCTTT. This chain joins TRBV30 and TRBJ1-1, with D perhaps TRBD1 (5 bases). This CDR3 is built from 16 residues. Trimming took off 2 bases at V and 2 bases at J, with 18 bases between the two ends. Germline V gene sequence: CDR1 GTSNPN, CDR2 SVGIG (reference sequence).

As DNA, the CDR3 is TGTGCCACCAGGGGTCGGAGCGGGTTCAATGAGCAGTTCTTC. This sequence encodes CATRGRSGFNEQFF. The chain employs TRBV24-1 and TRBJ2-1; TRBD2 might be the D (6 bases). Trimming removed 7 bases from V and 6 bases from J, with 15 bases in between. Per the germline V gene, CDR1 is KGHDR and CDR2 is SFDVKD. The CDR3 consists of 14 residues.

CDR3 sequence (DNA): TGTGCCAGCCAAACTAGCGGGGGATTTCAAGAGACCCAGTACTTC. Protein: CASQTSGGFQETQYF. The chain employs TRBV6-5 and TRBJ2-5; 11 nucleotides align to TRBD2. The length of the CDR3 is 15 residues. Germline assignment: CDR1 MNHEY and CDR2 SVGAGI. V gave up 8 bases and J gave up 2 bases; unmatched junction bases: 7.

In DNA, the CDR3 is TGTGCCAGCAGCCCACAGGGGGAGTGGGATGAGCAGTTCTTC. This gives the protein CASSPQGEWDEQFF. The chain links TRBV7-3 to TRBJ2-1; 8 bases fit TRBD1. The CDR3 consists of 14 residues. CDR1 is SGHTA, CDR2 FQGTGA, per germline. After removal of 5 bases from V and 8 bases from J, the junction contained 8 bases not matched to a gene.

The rearrangement joins TRBV7-8 to TRBJ2-7; D is perhaps TRBD2 (5 bases). The CDR3 sequence is 15 residues long. Germline lookup yields CDR1 SGHVS and CDR2 FQNEAQ. Trimming stripped 0 bases from V and 3 bases from J, with 12 bases between. The CDR3 DNA reads TGTGCCAGCAGCTTAGCGCATCGAGCGGACTACGAGCAGTACTTC. Its translation is CASSLAHRADYEQYF.

The chain couples TRBV7-2 to TRBJ2-7, with D perhaps TRBD2 (7 bases). In germline, CDR1 is SGHTA, CDR2 FQGNSA. This CDR3 spans 16 amino acids. The V gene lost 0 bases and the J gene lost 4 bases, with 16 bases spanning the gap. In DNA form, the CDR3 reads TGTGCCAGCAGCTTAGCGTTAGGGGGGGCTTGGTACGAGCAGTACTTC. It yields the protein CASSLALGGAWYEQYF.

Regarding this clone: This sample includes further DNA sequences coding for the same CDR3. The rearrangement links TRBV2 to TRBJ2-5, with TRBD2 matching over 12 bases. V dropped 6 bases and J dropped 9; count of bases not matched to a gene: 8. The CDR3 extends over 14 amino acids. From germline, CDR1 is SNHLY and CDR2 FYNNEI. CDR3 sequence (DNA): TGTGCCAGCAGATCTAGCGGGGGGGGTCGGGCCCAGTACTTC. Encoded protein: CASRSSGGGRAQYF. Full variable domain (outside the CDR3, taken from reference TRBV2 and TRBJ2-5): EPEVTQTPSHQVTQMGQEVILRCVPISNHLYFYWYRQILGQKVEFLVSFYNNEISEKSEIFDDQFSVERPDGSNFTLKIRSTKLEDSAMYFCASRSSGGGRAQYFGPGTRLLVL.

The chain is built from TRBV19 and TRBJ2-5; 7 positions match TRBD1. CDR1 LNHDA and CDR2 SQIVND come from the germline V gene (reference sequence). The V gene end was trimmed by 5 bases and the J gene end by 4 bases; junction bases not matched to a gene: 13. CDR3 length equals 16 residues. This CDR3 reads CASSVRTGVGVETQYF. CDR3 DNA sequence: TGTGCCAGTAGTGTCCGAACAGGGGTCGGTGTAGAGACCCAGTACTTC.

The chain joins TRBV6-4 to TRBJ2-3; D possibly corresponds to TRBD1 (5 bases). Trimming pared 2 bases from V and 2 bases from J, leaving 11 bases between. The germline CDR1 and CDR2 sequences are MRHNA and SNTAGT. This CDR3 is built from 15 residues. CDR3 nucleotide sequence: TGTGCCAGCAGTGACAAATCCAGGGACACAGATACGCAGTATTTT. Protein: CASSDKSRDTDTQYF.

V usage is TRBV15 and J usage is TRBJ1-2; no definite D call. The germline V gene encodes CDR1 LNHNV and CDR2 YYDKDF (reference sequence). The CDR3 length is 14 residues. Trimming pared 4 bases from V and 2 bases from J, leaving 11 bases between. The CDR3 DNA reads as TGTGCCACCAGCATAGGCGGCGGGAACTATGGCTACACCTTC. Protein sequence: CATSIGGGNYGYTF.

The chain combines TRBV6-4 with TRBJ1-1; possible D gene TRBD1, 5 bases. Looked up from germline, CDR1 is MRHNA and CDR2 is SNTAGT. The CDR3 covers 15 residues. Between the trimmed V and J ends, which lost 7 bases and 6 bases, there was a span of 21 bases. CDR3 residues: CASKYDRTGLSEAFF. The DNA of the CDR3 is TGTGCCAGCAAATATGACAGAACGGGTTTATCTGAAGCTTTCTTT.

The V gene is TRBV28, the J gene TRBJ2-7; D is uncertain. Germline CDR1 is MDHEN and CDR2 is SYDVKM. Trimming removed 7 bases from V and 4 bases from J, with 17 bases in between. This CDR3 is built from 14 residues. This CDR3 reads CASTPGKNSYEQYF. For the CDR3, the DNA is TGTGCCAGCACCCCAGGAAAGAATTCTTACGAGCAGTACTTC.

This clone is deemed medium-sized (0.01 to 0.1%). The J gene is TRBJ2-7, the V gene TRBV5-8; 8 bases line up with TRBD1. V was pared by 5 bases and J by 4 bases, with 8 bases of the junction left unmatched. The CDR3 is 14 amino acids. Germline V gene lookup returns CDR1 SGHTS and CDR2 YDEGEE. The CDR3: CASRPRTGLYEQYF. CDR3 nucleotides: TGTGCCAGCAGACCACGGACAGGGTTATACGAGCAGTACTTC.

V and J are TRBV6-2 or TRBV6-3 and TRBJ2-4; no clear D. V was cut by 5 bases and J by 4 bases, with 12 bases left in between. The CDR3 is 14 residues long. Looked up from germline, CDR1 is MNHEY and CDR2 is SVGEGT. CDR3 in amino acids: CASSPWQRKNIQYF. The CDR3 DNA follows: TGTGCCAGCAGTCCGTGGCAGAGGAAAAACATTCAGTACTTC.

This clone came up a few times. This rearrangement joins TRBV7-2 to TRBJ1-3; D is undetermined. Per the germline V gene, CDR1 is SGHTA and CDR2 is FQGNSA. The V end lost 1 base, the J end lost 4 bases, and 14 bases lay between the germline ends. There are 16 residues in the CDR3. The CDR3 loop reads CASSLGGVLRGNTIYF. The CDR3 nucleotides read TGTGCCAGCAGCTTAGGCGGCGTACTTAGAGGAAACACCATATATTTT. Complete variable domain (other parts from reference TRBV7-2 and TRBJ1-3): GAGVSQSPSNKVTEKGKDVELRCDPISGHTALYWYRQSLGQGLEFLIYFQGNSAPDKSGLPSDRFSAERTGGSVSTLTIQRTQQEDSAVYLCASSLGGVLRGNTIYFGEGSWLTVV.

The chain employs TRBV25-1 and TRBJ1-1; 8 bases line up with TRBD1. Trimming at V came to 5 bases and at J to 5 bases, leaving 4 bases not matched to a gene. This CDR3 comprises 13 residues. CDR1 is MGHDK and CDR2 is SYGVNS in the germline V gene. The CDR3 loop reads CASSPWTGTEAFF. The CDR3 DNA follows: TGTGCCAGCAGTCCGTGGACAGGGACTGAAGCTTTCTTT.

This clone appeared once. V usage is TRBV7-9 and J usage is TRBJ2-1; D is possibly TRBD1 (5 bases). Trimming pared 3 bases from V and 0 bases from J, leaving 9 bases between. This CDR3 is built from 15 residues. CDR1 and CDR2 from the germline V gene are SEHNR and FQNEAQ (reference sequence). CDR3 residues: CASSFAQGSYNEQFF. DNA of the CDR3: TGTGCCAGCAGCTTTGCCCAGGGCTCCTACAATGAGCAGTTCTTC.

The rearrangement uses TRBV27 and TRBJ2-3; a weak D match, TRBD2 (6 bases). The CDR3 is made up of 16 amino acids. In germline, CDR1 is MNHEY, CDR2 SMNVEV (reference sequence). V shed 4 bases and J shed 6 bases, with 20 bases lying between them. The CDR3 loop reads CASSSYLGGELDTQYF. The CDR3 nucleotides are TGTGCCAGCAGTTCCTACCTAGGAGGGGAATTGGATACGCAGTATTTT.

The chain is built from TRBV7-8 and TRBJ2-5, with 7 bases fitting TRBD2. With V trimmed by 6 bases and J by 9 bases, 10 bases remained unmatched. CDR1 is SGHVS and CDR2 is FQNEAQ in the germline V gene. CDR3 length equals 13 residues. The CDR3 loop reads CASSTLRAGAQYF. CDR3 nucleotides: TGTGCCAGCAGTACACTAAGGGCGGGGGCCCAGTACTTC.

V and J are TRBV30 and TRBJ2-7; 7 nucleotides match TRBD2. The CDR3 contains 13 residues. Trimming removed 5 bases from V and 5 bases from J; junction bases left unmatched: 9. Germline lookup yields CDR1 GTSNPN and CDR2 SVGIG (reference sequence). In DNA form, the CDR3 reads TGTGCCTGGGGGGCGGGAGTTCTCGACGAGCAGTACTTC. It encodes CAWGAGVLDEQYF.

This chain connects TRBV7-9 to TRBJ2-5; D possibly corresponds to TRBD2 (7 bases). Germline lookup yields CDR1 SEHNR and CDR2 FQNEAQ (reference sequence). The CDR3 loop spans 13 amino acids. Trimming shortened V by 5 bases and J by 5 bases, and 12 bases separated the two germline ends. CDR3 protein: CASSPRGGETQYF. The CDR3 DNA reads TGTGCCAGCAGCCCTAGGGGGGGGGAGACCCAGTACTTC.